A selection of T cell receptor beta chains follows, all from one sample in a study of blood T cell repertoires in COVID-19. Generated by immunoSEQ multiplex PCR, the TCRdb table keeps only in-frame clones and is missing some. Of fewer than 120,000 clones in the sample, roughly 79% were seen once. Sequencing input: peripheral blood. The source is an elderly woman with active or convalescent COVID-19. Each CDR3 is given without its conserved first and last residue.

cdr3_aa	v_call
ASRTTGGRNTIY	TRBV7-2
ASSLWGTGVRYEQF	TRBV4-1
ASSPQGAGMNTEAF	TRBV5-1
ASSGGTGENSPLH	TRBV5-4
ASSLMPGGPTGELF	TRBV7-3
SVDRVGETQY	TRBV29-1
ASSLPGQDYGYT	TRBV18
ASSLDRLPQGTQY	TRBV11-2
ASTTASGNTIY	TRBV6-5
ASSSGTSGTSYNEQF	TRBV11-2
ASSLGLNQPQH	TRBV11-2
ASSVGGISQETQY	TRBV9
SALLTEAF	TRBV29-1
ASSQDSPLAGGLYEQY	TRBV3-1/TRBV3-2
ASSPVRLARRNTGELF	TRBV18
ASSPLLANSEQF	TRBV6-1
ASSLAGDRGSPLH	TRBV7-6
ASSPGGGLSSYEQY	TRBV7-8
ASSYGRVDEQF	TRBV6-2/TRBV6-3
ASSPPSRSQPQH	TRBV18
ASSPDSLNLNTEAF	TRBV5-4
ASSKTSSGRAYRETQY	TRBV21-1
SVTGTLGNTIY	TRBV29-1
ASSLLTSPMSSYEQY	TRBV28
ASSSRAGAHNQPQH	TRBV7-8
ASSLNRANQPQH	TRBV7-2
ASSPRRDLNEQF	TRBV18
ASSQAGTANGYT	TRBV3-1/TRBV3-2
ASSQEQGQNTIY	TRBV3-1/TRBV3-2
ASSQDLLAASYEQY	TRBV4-2
ASSSSGGFSDTQY	TRBV6-5
ASSWGNSGDNEQF	TRBV5-1
ASSFWTGDVGELF	TRBV3-1/TRBV3-2
ASRPPGTSVSGELF	TRBV7-2
ASRGGGGNTIY	TRBV28
ASSFGTGNTGELF	TRBV3-1/TRBV3-2
ATSRDRSGGYNEQF	TRBV15
ASSPTGVVTQY	TRBV27
AWSVRLYGLLNTEAF	TRBV30
ASSSASSGLAYNEQF	TRBV5-1
ASSQDPGGSYNEQF	TRBV4-3
ASSEFGAGVSAF	TRBV6-1